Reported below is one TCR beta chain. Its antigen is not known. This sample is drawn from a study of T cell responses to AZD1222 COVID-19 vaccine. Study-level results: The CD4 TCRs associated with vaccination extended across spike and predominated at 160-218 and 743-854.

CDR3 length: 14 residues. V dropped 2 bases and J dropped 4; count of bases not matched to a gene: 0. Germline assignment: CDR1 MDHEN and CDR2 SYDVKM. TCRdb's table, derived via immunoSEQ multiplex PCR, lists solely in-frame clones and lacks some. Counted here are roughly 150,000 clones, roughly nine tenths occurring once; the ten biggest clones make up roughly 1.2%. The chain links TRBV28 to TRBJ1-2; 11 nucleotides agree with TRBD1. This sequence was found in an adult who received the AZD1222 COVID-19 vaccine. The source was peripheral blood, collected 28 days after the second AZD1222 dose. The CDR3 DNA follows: TGTGCCAGCAGTTTAGGGACAGGGGGCTATGGCTACACCTTC. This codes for CASSLGTGGYGYTF.